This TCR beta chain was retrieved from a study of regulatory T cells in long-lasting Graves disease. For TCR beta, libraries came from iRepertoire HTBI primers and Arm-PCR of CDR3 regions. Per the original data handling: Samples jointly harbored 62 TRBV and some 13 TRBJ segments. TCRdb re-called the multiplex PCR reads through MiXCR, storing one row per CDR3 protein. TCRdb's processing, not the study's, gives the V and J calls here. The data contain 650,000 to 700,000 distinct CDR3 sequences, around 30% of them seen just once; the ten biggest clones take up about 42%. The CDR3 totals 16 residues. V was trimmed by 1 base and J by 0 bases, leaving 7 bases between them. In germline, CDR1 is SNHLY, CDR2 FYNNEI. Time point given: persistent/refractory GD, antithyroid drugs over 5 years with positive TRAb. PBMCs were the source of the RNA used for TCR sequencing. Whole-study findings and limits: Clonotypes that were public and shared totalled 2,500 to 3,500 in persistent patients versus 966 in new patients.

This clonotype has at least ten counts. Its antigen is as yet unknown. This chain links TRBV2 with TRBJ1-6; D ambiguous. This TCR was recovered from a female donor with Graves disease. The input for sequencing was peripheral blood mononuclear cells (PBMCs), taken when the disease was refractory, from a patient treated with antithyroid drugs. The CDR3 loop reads CASSEGVSSYNSPLHF. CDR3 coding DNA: TGTGCCAGCAGTGAAGGCGTCAGCTCCTATAATTCACCCCTCCACTTT.